This T cell receptor beta chain was recorded in a study of beta chain features in type 1 diabetes. Study-level results: A pattern of fewer insertions and more deletions at VDJ junctions was seen in type 1 diabetes patients. For TCRB rearrangement, an influence of HLA type remained unresolved here.

The CDR3 loop spans 14 amino acids. V was clipped by 5 bases and J by 2 bases, with 13 bases between them. CDR1 is SGHTA, CDR2 FQGTGA, per germline. The table lists this clone with a few counts. The antigen is unknown. The study reverse transcribed the entire isolated RNA, so it sequenced expressed TCRB transcripts. Deep immunoSEQ sequencing covered naive, central memory and regulatory T cell samples. Generated by immunoSEQ multiplex PCR, the TCRdb table keeps only in-frame clones and is missing some. The profile shows about 930,000 clones, roughly a sixth of them singletons. Sequencing was carried out using naive CD4+ T cells from blood. The rearrangement links TRBV7-3 to TRBJ2-7; D tentatively reads TRBD1 or TRBD2 (7 bases each). The clonotype comes from a woman under 30 in good health. The CDR3 nucleotides are TGTGCCAGCAGCCAGGGGGGGATACCCTACGAGCAGTACTTC. Encoded protein: CASSQGGIPYEQYF.